The entry that follows covers one T cell receptor (beta chain) sequence. The entry originates in a study of blood T cell repertoires in COVID-19. At the level of the study: The samples span acute and convalescent COVID-19 from the United States, Italy and Spain. Sample material is recorded as cDNA or gDNA derived from T cells, B-cell-depleted T cells, or PBMCs.

Germline CDR1 SNHLY, CDR2 FYNNEI. The V gene lost 7 bases and the J gene lost 7 bases, with 16 bases spanning the gap. This CDR3 has 14 residues. The repertoire was sequenced with immunoSEQ multiplex PCR; TCRdb's copy has only in-frame clones and lacks some. The data show about 150,000 clones, approximately 83% seen once. The TCR was taken from a woman aged 55-70 years with acute or convalescent COVID-19. The chain carries TRBV2 and TRBJ1-4; possible D gene TRBD1, 6 bases. Sequencing used peripheral blood. CDR3 DNA: TGTGCCAGCAACAACAGGGATTTCGGTGAAAAACTGTTTTTT. It translates to CASNNRDFGEKLFF.